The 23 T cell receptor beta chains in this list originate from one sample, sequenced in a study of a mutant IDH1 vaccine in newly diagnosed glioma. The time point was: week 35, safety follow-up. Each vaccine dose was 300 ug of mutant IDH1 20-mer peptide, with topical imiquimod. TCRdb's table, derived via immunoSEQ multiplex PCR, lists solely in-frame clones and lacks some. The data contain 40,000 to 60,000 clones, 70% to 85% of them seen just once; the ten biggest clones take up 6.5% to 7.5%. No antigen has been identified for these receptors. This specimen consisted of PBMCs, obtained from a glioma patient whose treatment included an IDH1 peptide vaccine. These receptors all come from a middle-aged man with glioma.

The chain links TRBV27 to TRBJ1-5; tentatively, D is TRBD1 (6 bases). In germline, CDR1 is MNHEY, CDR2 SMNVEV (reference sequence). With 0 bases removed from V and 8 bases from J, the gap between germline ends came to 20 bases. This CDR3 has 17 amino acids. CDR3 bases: TGTGCCAGCAGTTTATCATCCGGGCAGGGGCATAGGGAGCCCCAGCATTTT. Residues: CASSLSSGQGHREPQHF.

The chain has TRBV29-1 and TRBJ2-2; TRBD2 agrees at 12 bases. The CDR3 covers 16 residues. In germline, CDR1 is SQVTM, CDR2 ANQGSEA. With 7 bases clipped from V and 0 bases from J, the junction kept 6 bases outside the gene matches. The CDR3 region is CSARLAGATNTGELFF. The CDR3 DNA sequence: TGCAGCGCAAGACTAGCGGGGGCTACGAACACCGGGGAGCTGTTTTTT.

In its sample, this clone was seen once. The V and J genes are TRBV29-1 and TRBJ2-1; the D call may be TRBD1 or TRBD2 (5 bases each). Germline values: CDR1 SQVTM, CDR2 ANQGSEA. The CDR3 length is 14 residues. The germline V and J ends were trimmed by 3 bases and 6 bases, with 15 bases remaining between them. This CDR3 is CSVEAGVQANEQFF. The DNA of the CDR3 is TGCAGCGTTGAGGCCGGGGTACAGGCCAATGAGCAGTTCTTC.

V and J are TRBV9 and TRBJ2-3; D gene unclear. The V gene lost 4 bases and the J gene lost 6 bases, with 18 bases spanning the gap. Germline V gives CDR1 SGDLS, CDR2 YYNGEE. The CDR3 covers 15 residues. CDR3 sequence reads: CASSPQPLNYDTQYF. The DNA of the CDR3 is TGTGCCAGCAGCCCCCAGCCTCTCAACTACGATACGCAGTATTTT.

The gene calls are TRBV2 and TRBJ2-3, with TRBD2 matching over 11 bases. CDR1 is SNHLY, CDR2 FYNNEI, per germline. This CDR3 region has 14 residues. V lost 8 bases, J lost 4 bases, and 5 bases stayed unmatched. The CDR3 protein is CASSIAGGSDTQYF. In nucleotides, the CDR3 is TGTGCCAGCTCAATAGCGGGGGGGTCAGATACGCAGTATTTT.

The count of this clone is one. Here the CDR3 reads CASSMKLRSTDTQYF. CDR3 DNA: TGTGCCAGTAGTATGAAGTTAAGGAGCACAGATACGCAGTATTTT. The chain is built from TRBV19 and TRBJ2-3; D unresolved. The length of the CDR3 is 15 residues. V dropped 3 bases and J dropped 0 bases, with 10 bases sitting between them. Germline CDR1 is LNHDA and CDR2 is SQIVND (reference sequence).

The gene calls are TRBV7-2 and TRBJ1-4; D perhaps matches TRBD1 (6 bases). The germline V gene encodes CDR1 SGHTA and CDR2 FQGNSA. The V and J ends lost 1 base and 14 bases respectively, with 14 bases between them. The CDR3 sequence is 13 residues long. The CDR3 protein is CASSLVVRDNLFF. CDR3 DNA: TGTGCCAGCAGCTTAGTTGTCAGGGACAATCTGTTTTTT. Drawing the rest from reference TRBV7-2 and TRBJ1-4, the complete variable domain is GAGVSQSPSNKVTEKGKDVELRCDPISGHTALYWYRQSLGQGLEFLIYFQGNSAPDKSGLPSDRFSAERTGGSVSTLTIQRTQQEDSAVYLCASSLVVRDNLFFGSGTQLSVL.

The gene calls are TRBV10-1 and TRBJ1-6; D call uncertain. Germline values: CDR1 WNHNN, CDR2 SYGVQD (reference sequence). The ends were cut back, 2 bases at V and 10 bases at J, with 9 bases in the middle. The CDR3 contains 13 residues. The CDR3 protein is CASSEGFESPLHF. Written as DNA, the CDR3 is TGCGCCAGCAGTGAGGGGTTTGAGTCACCCCTCCACTTT.

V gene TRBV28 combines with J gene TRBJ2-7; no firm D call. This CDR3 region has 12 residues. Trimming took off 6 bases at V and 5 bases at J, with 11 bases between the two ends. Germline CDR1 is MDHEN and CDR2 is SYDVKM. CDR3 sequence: CASSRKVNEQYF. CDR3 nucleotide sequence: TGTGCCAGCAGCCGTAAGGTAAACGAGCAGTACTTC.

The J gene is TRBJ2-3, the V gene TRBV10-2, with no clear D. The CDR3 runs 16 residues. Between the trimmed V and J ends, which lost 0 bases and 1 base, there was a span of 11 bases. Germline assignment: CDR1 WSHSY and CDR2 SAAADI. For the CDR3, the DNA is TGCGCCAGCAGTGAGTCGATAATCATTGGCACAGATACGCAGTATTTT. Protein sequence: CASSESIIIGTDTQYF.

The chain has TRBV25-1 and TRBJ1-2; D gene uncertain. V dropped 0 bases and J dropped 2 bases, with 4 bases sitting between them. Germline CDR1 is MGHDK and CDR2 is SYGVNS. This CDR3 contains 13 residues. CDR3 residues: CASSEYLNYGYTF. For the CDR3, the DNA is TGTGCCAGCAGTGAATATCTAAACTATGGCTACACCTTC.

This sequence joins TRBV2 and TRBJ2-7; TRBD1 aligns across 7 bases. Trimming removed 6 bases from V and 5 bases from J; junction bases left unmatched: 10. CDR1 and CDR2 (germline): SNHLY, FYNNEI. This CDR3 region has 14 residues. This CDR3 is CASSLETGANEQYF. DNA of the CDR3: TGTGCCAGCAGCCTAGAAACAGGGGCTAACGAGCAGTACTTC.

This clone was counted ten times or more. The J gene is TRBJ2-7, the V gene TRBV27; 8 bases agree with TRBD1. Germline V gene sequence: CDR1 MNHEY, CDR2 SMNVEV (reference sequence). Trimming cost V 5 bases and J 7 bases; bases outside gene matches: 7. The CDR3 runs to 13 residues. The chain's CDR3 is CASSLRTGGEQYF. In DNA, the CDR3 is TGTGCCAGCAGTCTCCGCACAGGGGGGGAGCAGTACTTC.

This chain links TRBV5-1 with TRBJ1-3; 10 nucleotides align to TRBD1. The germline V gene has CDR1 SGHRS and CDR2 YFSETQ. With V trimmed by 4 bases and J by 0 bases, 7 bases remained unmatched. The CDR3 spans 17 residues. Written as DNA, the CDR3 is TGCGCCAGCAGCCCGGGACAGGGGCCCTTCTCTGGAAACACCATATATTTT. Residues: CASSPGQGPFSGNTIYF.

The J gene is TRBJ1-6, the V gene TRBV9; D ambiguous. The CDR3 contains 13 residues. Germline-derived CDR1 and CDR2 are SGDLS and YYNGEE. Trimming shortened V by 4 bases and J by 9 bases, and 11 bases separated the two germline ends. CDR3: CASSLEPGSPLHF. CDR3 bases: TGTGCCAGCAGCCTAGAGCCGGGTTCACCCCTCCACTTT.

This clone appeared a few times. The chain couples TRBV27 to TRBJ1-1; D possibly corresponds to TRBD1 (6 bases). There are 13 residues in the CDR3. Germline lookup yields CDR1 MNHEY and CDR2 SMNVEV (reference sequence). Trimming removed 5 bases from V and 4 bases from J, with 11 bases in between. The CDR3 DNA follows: TGTGCCAGCAGTCCCCGGGACACCACTGAAGCTTTCTTT. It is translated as CASSPRDTTEAFF.

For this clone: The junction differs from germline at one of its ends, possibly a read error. CDR3 sequence (DNA): TGTGCTAGCAGCTTAGAGCCCGGACAGGGGGCAAGTTCAACTAATGAAAAACTGTTTTTT. This translates into CASSLEPGQGASSTNEKLFF. The chain joins TRBV7-7 to TRBJ1-4; 11 nucleotides match TRBD1. In germline, CDR1 is SSHAT, CDR2 FNYEAQ (reference sequence). The CDR3 totals 20 residues.

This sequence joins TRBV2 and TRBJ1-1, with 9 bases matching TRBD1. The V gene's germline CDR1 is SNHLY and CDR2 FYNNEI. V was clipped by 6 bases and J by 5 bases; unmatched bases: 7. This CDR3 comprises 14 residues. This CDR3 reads CASRTGTGNTEAFF. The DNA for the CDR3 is TGTGCCAGCAGGACCGGGACAGGGAATACTGAAGCTTTCTTT.

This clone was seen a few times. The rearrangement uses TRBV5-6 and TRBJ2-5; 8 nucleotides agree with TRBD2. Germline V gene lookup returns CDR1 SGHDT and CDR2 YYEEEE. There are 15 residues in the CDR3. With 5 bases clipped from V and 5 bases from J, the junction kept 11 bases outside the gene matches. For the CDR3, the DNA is TGTGCCAGCAGTTATATTAGCGGGGTGCGGGAGACCCAGTACTTC. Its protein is CASSYISGVRETQYF.

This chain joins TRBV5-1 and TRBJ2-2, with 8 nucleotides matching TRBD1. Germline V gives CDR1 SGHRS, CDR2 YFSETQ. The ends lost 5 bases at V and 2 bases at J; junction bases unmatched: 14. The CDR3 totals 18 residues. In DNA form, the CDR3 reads TGCGCCAGCAGGCAGGGCCACCGGGACAGGAAAAACACCGGGGAGCTGTTTTTT. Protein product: CASRQGHRDRKNTGELFF. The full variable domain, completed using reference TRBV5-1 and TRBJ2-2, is KAGVTQTPRYLIKTRGQQVTLSCSPISGHRSVSWYQQTPGQGLQFLFEYFSETQRNKGNFPGRFSGRQFSNSRSEMNVSTLELGDSALYLCASRQGHRDRKNTGELFFGEGSRLTVL.

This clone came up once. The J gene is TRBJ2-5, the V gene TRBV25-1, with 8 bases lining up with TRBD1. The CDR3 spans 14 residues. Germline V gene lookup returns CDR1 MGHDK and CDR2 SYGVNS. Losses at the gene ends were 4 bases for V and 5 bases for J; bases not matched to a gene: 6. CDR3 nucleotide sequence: TGTGCCAGCAGTGCAGGGGGCTTGGTGGAGACCCAGTACTTC. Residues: CASSAGGLVETQYF.

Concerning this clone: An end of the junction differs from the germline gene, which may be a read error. CDR3 in DNA: TGCGCCAGCAGCGAGAGCCCAGACAGGGGTGATCTAGACTTC. Translating gives CASSESPDRGDLDF. This rearrangement joins TRBV5-1 to TRBJ2-7; 8 nucleotides align to TRBD1. Germline V gene lookup returns CDR1 SGHRS and CDR2 YFSETQ. This CDR3 is built from 14 residues.

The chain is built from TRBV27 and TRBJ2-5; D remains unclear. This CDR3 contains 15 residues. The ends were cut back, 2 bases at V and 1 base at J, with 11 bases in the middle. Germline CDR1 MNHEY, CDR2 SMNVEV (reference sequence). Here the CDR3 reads CASSLGWDLQETQYF. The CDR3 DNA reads TGTGCCAGCAGTTTAGGGTGGGATCTCCAAGAGACCCAGTACTTC.